This is a list of T cell receptor beta chains from one sample in a study of blood T cell repertoires in COVID-19. Here immunoSEQ multiplex PCR was the method, and the copy in TCRdb shows in-frame clones only, minus some. Altogether 300,000 to 450,000 clones are present, 85% being singletons, with the ten largest covering 3% to 4.5%. Source material: peripheral blood. The receptor source for this set is a woman aged 18-29 years with acute or convalescent COVID-19. CDR3s leave out the opening cysteine and the closing phenylalanine or tryptophan. The order of the fields is V gene, J gene, CDR3 protein.

TRBV5-1	TRBJ2-3	ASSSDGVSDTQY
TRBV19	TRBJ2-1	ASSIGRGGEQF
TRBV6-4	TRBJ1-6	ASSLDEGAPLH
TRBV5-1	TRBJ2-2	ASASKGQGESGRDPGELF
TRBV7-3	TRBJ1-5	ASSPAGGREDQPQH
TRBV12-5	TRBJ2-7	ASASGLSYEQY
TRBV27	TRBJ2-5	ASSSIQGSQETQY
TRBV29-1	TRBJ2-7	SVAGTSVNEQY
TRBV27	TRBJ1-1	ASSQDRGNTEAF
TRBV5-4	TRBJ2-2	ASSPTTSGGVNGELF
TRBV9	TRBJ2-1	ASSYREGSYNEQF
TRBV9	TRBJ2-3	ASSVDVGDTQY
TRBV4-1	TRBJ1-1	ASSQEEVSLMNTEAF
TRBV6-5	TRBJ2-7	ASSKDTYEQY
TRBV7-3	TRBJ1-2	ASSLTQATGDGYT
TRBV9	TRBJ2-7	ASSARQGESGEQY
TRBV18	TRBJ2-1	ASSPPVAENPYNEQF
TRBV5-4	TRBJ1-3	ASRNDRALGNTIY
TRBV29-1	TRBJ1-2	SDRTTGNYGYT
TRBV5-4	TRBJ1-1	ASSLDSYTEAF
TRBV13	TRBJ2-6	ASSLGRSGANVLT
TRBV24-1	TRBJ2-5	ATSDHPRSGGQETQY